The 3 T cell receptor beta chains presented below share a single source sample, sequenced in a study of human T cells and chemical hapten exposure. TCRdb analysed the RACE reads with MiXCR anew, one entry per CDR3 protein. The repertoire holds 80,000 to 95,000 distinct CDR3 sequences, with more than 9.5% as singletons. Specified time point: patch test 2, 6 weeks after DPC sensitization. The treatment: therapeutic diphenylcyclopropenone sensitization with weekly scalp DPC. This specimen was whole blood, taken in connection with sensitization to the hapten diphenylcyclopropenone (DPC). These receptors came from a man aged 35 to 55 with alopecia areata. Some clones in this sample may be carry-over from other donors' samples.

This clonotype was observed a handful of times. V is TRBV7-9 and J is TRBJ1-6, with a tentative D call TRBD1 (6 bases). The CDR3 totals 15 residues. Germline V gene sequence: CDR1 SEHNR, CDR2 FQNEAQ (reference sequence). Trimming removed 5 bases from V and 9 bases from J, with 17 bases in between. CDR3 DNA: TGTGCCAGCAGCCGGAATATCAGGGGAGGTTCACCCCTCCACTTT. It encodes CASSRNIRGGSPLHF.

The chain links TRBV7-2 to TRBJ1-1, with D tentatively TRBD1 (5 bases). This CDR3 has 15 amino acids. Looked up from germline, CDR1 is SGHTA and CDR2 is FQGNSA. Trimming left V 1 base short and J 5 bases short, with 14 bases between. The CDR3: CASSLGSQGWTEAFF. The CDR3 DNA sequence: TGTGCCAGCAGCTTAGGATCGCAGGGTTGGACTGAAGCTTTCTTT.

The chain couples TRBV27 to TRBJ2-7; 11 bases map to TRBD2. The CDR3 is 15 amino acids. V gave up 2 bases and J gave up 2 bases; unmatched junction bases: 2. Germline assignment: CDR1 MNHEY and CDR2 SMNVEV (reference sequence). The CDR3 DNA reads TGTGCCAGCAGTTTACTAGCGGGGGGTCCCTACGAGCAGTACTTC. It yields the protein CASSLLAGGPYEQYF.